What follows describes a single T cell receptor beta chain. The antigen is not known. The data belong to a study of blood T cells in healthy people across ages. General study findings and limits: Percentage of naive T cells showed a strong correlation with TCR beta diversity. It was held that diversity estimates obtained from one million T cells represented underestimates.

Germline V gene data show CDR1 as LNHDA and CDR2 as SQIVND (reference sequence). Trimming removed 4 bases at V and 3 bases at J, with 27 bases between. CDR3 length: 19 amino acids. Next came a second PCR, run for about 7 to 12 cycles, which used a sample-barcoded 5' primer along with a J-beta primer mix. A single record per CDR3 protein comes from TCRdb applying MiXCR to the 5' RACE reads. The repertoire holds more than 450,000 distinct CDR3 sequences, with over 25% as singletons. These records were also assigned to another study, of T cells of mothers and their children. That paper adds: The yield was over 8.5 million TCR beta CDR3 reads from each mother and about 3.2 million from each child.

This receptor was identified in a boy younger than 10 in good health. Material: blood. The chain has TRBV19 and TRBJ1-1; D possibly corresponds to TRBD1 (5 bases). The CDR3, as DNA: TGTGCCAGTAGTACGACGGGGATCCGGGACCCGGGACGAGACACTGAAGCTTTCTTT. It yields the protein CASSTTGIRDPGRDTEAFF.